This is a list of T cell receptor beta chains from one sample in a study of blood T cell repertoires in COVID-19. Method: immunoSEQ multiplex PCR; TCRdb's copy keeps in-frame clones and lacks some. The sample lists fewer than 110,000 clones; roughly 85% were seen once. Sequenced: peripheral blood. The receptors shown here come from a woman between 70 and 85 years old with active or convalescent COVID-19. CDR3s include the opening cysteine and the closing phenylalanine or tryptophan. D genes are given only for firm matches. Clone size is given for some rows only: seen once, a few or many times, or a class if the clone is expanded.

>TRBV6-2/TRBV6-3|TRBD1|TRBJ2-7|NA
TGTGCCAGCAGCCCCCGACGGGACAGGGGGTACTACGAGCAGTACTTC
CASSPRRDRGYYEQYF
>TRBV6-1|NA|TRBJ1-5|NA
TGTGCCAGCAGTGAATCTGGGCCGACCCATCAGCCCCAGCATTTT
CASSESGPTHQPQHF
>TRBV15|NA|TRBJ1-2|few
TGTGCCACCAGCAGAGACGGCAGGGCGGATGGCTACACCTTC
CATSRDGRADGYTF
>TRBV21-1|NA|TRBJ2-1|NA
TGTGCCAGCAGCAAAGCAGGGGACAGGGCCAATGAGCAGTTCTTC
CASSKAGDRANEQFF
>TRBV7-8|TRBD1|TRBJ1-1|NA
TGTGCCAGCAGCTTTGGCCGGGACAGGGTCACTGAAGCTTTCTTT
CASSFGRDRVTEAFF
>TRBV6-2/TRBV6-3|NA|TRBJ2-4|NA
TGTGCCAGCAGTCCACTAGTTTTGGCCAAAAACATTCAGTACTTC
CASSPLVLAKNIQYF
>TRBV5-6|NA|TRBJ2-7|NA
TGTGCCAGCAGCATTGGGCGAGTCTACGAGCAGTACTTC
CASSIGRVYEQYF
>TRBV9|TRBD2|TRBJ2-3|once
TGTGCCAGCAGCGGGATTAGCGGGACAGATACGCAGTATTTT
CASSGISGTDTQYF
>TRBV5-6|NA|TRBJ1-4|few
TGTGCCAGCAGCTTACGAGACCAGGGGTTTAATGAAAAACTGTTTTTT
CASSLRDQGFNEKLFF
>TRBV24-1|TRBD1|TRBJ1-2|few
TGTGCCACCAGTGAGGACGGGACAGGGGATGGCTACACCTTC
CATSEDGTGDGYTF
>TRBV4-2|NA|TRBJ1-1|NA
TGTGCCAGCAGCCTCAGACCGGACAGACCTGAAGCTTTCTTT
CASSLRPDRPEAFF
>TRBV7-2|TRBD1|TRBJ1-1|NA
TGTGCCAGCAGCTTAACGACAGGGGGCTGGACTGAAGCTTTCTTT
CASSLTTGGWTEAFF
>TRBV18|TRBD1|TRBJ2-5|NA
TGTGCCAGCTCACCGGACAGGGTACGGGAGACCCAGTACTTC
CASSPDRVRETQYF
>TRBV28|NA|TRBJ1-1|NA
TGTGCCAGCAGTAGAACAGCCACTGAAGCTTTCTTT
CASSRTATEAFF
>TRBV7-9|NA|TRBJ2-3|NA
TGTGCCAGCAGTCCCCGGGGCACAGATACGCAGTATTTT
CASSPRGTDTQYF
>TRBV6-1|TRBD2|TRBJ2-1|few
TGTGCCAGCAGTGAGAGGGCTAGCGGGGGCTTATACAATGAGCAGTTCTTC
CASSERASGGLYNEQFF
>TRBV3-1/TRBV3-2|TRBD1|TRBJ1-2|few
TGTGCCAGCAGCCAGCTGGACAGGGGGGATGGCTACACCTTC
CASSQLDRGDGYTF
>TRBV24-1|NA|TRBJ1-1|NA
TGTGCCACCAGTGATAACAAGAACACTGAAGCTTTCTTT
CATSDNKNTEAFF
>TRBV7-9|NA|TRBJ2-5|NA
TGTGCCAGCAGCGCACAGATACAAGAGACCCAGTACTTC
CASSAQIQETQYF
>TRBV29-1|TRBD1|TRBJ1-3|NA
TGCAGCGTTCATACTACAGGGGATTACGGAAACACCATATATTTT
CSVHTTGDYGNTIYF
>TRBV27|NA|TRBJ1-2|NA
TGTGCCAGCAGTTCAAGGGGGGGGTATGGCTACACCTTC
CASSSRGGYGYTF
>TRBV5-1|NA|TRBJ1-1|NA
TGCGCCAGCAGCTTTGGGAGTCAGCTCACTGAAGCTTTCTTT
CASSFGSQLTEAFF
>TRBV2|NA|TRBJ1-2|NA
TGTGCCAGCAGTCCCCAGGGAATCGGTGGGGATGGCTACACCTTC
CASSPQGIGGDGYTF
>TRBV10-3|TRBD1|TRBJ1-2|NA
TGTGCCATAGAATCCGGGACAGGGAGCTATGGCTACACCTTC
CAIESGTGSYGYTF
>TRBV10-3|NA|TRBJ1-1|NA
TGTGCCATCAGTGTTACTTCACTAAACACTGAAGCTTTCTTT
CAISVTSLNTEAFF
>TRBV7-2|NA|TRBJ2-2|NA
TGTGCCAGCAGCTTTCAAGCGTTGTCGAACACCGGGGAGCTGTTTTTT
CASSFQALSNTGELFF
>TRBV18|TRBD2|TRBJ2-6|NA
TGTGCCAGCTCACCGACGGGGGGGACTCCTCTCTCTGGGGCCAACGTCCTGACTTTC
CASSPTGGTPLSGANVLTF
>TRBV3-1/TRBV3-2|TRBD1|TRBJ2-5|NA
TGTGCCAGCAGCCGCACCTGGACAGGTCAAGAGACCCAGTACTTC
CASSRTWTGQETQYF
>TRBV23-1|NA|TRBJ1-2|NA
TGCGCCAGCAGTCAAGCAGGGCATGGCTACACCTTC
CASSQAGHGYTF
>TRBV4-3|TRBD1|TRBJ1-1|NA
TGCGCCAGCAGCTACCTACAGGGGACTGAAGCTTTCTTT
CASSYLQGTEAFF
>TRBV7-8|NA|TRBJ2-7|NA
TGTGCCAGCACCACTTCTGCACAGCACTCCTACGAGCAGTACTTC
CASTTSAQHSYEQYF
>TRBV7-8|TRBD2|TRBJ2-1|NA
TGTGCCAGCAGCTTAGTGACTAGCGAGCATGAGCAGTTCTTC
CASSLVTSEHEQFF
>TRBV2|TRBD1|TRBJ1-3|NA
TGTGCCAGCAGGAGGGACAGGACTGGAAACACCATATATTTT
CASRRDRTGNTIYF
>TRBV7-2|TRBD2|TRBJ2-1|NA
TGTGCCAGCAGCTTAGCCGGGACTAGCGGGGTCGATGAGCAGTTCTTC
CASSLAGTSGVDEQFF
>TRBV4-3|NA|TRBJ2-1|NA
TGCGCCAGCAGCCAAGAAGCGGGTGAGCAGTTCTTC
CASSQEAGEQFF
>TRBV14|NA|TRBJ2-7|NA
TGTGCCAGCAGCCAGAGGACACCTTCCTACGAGCAGTACTTC
CASSQRTPSYEQYF
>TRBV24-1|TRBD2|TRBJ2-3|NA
TGTGCCACCAGTGATCGCCTAGCGGGAGAAGGAGATACGCAGTATTTT
CATSDRLAGEGDTQYF
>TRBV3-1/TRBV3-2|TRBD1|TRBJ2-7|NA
TGTGCCAGCAGCCCTCGGACAGGGACCTACGAGCAGTACTTC
CASSPRTGTYEQYF
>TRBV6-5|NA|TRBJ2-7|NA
TGTGCCAGCAAGATGGGGCCTCAGTACGAGCAGTACTTC
CASKMGPQYEQYF
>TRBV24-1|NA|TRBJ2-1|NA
TGTGCCACCAGTGATTTTAGCTCTAGCTCCTACAATGAGCAGTTCTTC
CATSDFSSSSYNEQFF
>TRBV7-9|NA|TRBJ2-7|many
TGTGCCAGCAGCTTAGCGCAGGGAAACGGCGAGCAGTACTTC
CASSLAQGNGEQYF
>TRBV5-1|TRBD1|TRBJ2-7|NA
TGCGCCAGCAGCTTGTGGACAGGGGGGCCTGGCGAGCAGTACTTC
CASSLWTGGPGEQYF
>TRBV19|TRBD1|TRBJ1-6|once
TGTGCCAGTAGTGCTACAGGGGTCCTCACAAGTTCACCCCTCCACTTT
CASSATGVLTSSPLHF
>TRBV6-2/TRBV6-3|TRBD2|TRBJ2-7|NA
TGTGCCAGCAGTCGACCGGGACTAGCGGGGGAGCAGTACTTC
CASSRPGLAGEQYF
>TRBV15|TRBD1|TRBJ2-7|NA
TGTGCCACCAGCCCTCGGACAGGGGGCTACGAGCAGTACTTC
CATSPRTGGYEQYF
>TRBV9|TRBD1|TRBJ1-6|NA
TGTGCCAGCAGCCCCGGTTCAGGGGGCGGGTTGGTTTCACCCCTCCACTTT
CASSPGSGGGLVSPLHF
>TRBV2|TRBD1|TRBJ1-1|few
TGTGCCAGCAGTGACCAGGGCAGGGGGGCTTTCTTT
CASSDQGRGAFF
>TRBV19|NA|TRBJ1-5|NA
TGTGCCAGTAGTTCGTCCGCGGCCATTCCCAGAGGCAATCAGCCCCAGCATTTT
CASSSSAAIPRGNQPQHF
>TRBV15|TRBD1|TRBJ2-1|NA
TGTGCCACCAGCAGAGATCGAAGGACAGGGGAAAATGAGCAGTTCTTC
CATSRDRRTGENEQFF
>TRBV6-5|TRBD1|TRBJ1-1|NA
TGTGCCAGCAGATCCGGGACAGGGGTGAACACTGAAGCTTTCTTT
CASRSGTGVNTEAFF
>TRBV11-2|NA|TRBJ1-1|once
TGTGCCAGCAGCCCAGACAGAGGCACTGAAGCTTTCTTT
CASSPDRGTEAFF